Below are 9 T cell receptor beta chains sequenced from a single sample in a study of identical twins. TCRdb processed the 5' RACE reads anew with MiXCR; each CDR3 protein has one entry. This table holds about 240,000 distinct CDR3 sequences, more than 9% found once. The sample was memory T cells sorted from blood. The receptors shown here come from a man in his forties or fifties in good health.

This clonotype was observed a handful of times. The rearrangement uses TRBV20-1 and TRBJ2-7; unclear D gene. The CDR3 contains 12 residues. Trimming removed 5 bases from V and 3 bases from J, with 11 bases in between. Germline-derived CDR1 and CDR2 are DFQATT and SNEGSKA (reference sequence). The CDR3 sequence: CSAAGPYYEQYF. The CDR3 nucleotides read TGCAGTGCTGCCGGGCCGTACTACGAGCAGTACTTC.

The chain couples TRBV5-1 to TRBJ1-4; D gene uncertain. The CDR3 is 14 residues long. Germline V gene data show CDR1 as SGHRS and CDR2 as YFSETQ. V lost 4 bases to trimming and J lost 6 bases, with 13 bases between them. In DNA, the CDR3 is TGCGCCAGCAGCCTGGGGAGAGAGGATGAAAAACTGTTTTTT. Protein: CASSLGREDEKLFF. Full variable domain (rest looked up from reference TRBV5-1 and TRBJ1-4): KAGVTQTPRYLIKTRGQQVTLSCSPISGHRSVSWYQQTPGQGLQFLFEYFSETQRNKGNFPGRFSGRQFSNSRSEMNVSTLELGDSALYLCASSLGREDEKLFFGSGTQLSVL.

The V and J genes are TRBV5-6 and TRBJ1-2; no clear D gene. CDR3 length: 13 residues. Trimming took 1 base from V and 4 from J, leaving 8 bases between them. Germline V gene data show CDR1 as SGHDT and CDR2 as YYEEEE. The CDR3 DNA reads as TGTGCCAGCAGCTTGCAGAGCCGCTATGGCTACACCTTC. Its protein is CASSLQSRYGYTF.

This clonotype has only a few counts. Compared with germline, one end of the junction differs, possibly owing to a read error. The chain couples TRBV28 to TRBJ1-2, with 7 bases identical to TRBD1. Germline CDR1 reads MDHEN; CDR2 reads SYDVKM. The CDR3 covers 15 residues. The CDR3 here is CASSLWTGKDYGYTF. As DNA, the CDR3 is TGTGCCAGCAGTCTATGGACAGGAAAAGACTATGGCTACACCTTC.

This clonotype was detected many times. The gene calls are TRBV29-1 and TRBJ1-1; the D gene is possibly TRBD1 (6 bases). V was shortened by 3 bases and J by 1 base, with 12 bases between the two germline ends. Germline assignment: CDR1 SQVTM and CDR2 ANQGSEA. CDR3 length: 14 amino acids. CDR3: CSVDVGGRNTEAFF. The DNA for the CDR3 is TGCAGCGTTGATGTGGGGGGCAGGAACACTGAAGCTTTCTTT.

CDR3 in DNA: TGCAGCGTTGTAACTAGCGGGCAAGAGACCCAGTACTTC. As protein: CSVVTSGQETQYF. The chain employs TRBV29-1 and TRBJ2-5, with 9 positions matching TRBD2. The germline V gene encodes CDR1 SQVTM and CDR2 ANQGSEA. This CDR3 is built from 13 residues. V was clipped by 4 bases and J by 2 bases; unmatched bases: 2.

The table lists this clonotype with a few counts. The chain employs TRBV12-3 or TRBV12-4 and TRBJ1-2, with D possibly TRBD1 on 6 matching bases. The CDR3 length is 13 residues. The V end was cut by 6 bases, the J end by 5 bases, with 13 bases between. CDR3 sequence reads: CASSVTGFYGYTF. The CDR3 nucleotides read TGTGCCAGCAGCGTAACAGGGTTTTATGGCTACACCTTC.

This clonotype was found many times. DNA for the CDR3: TGTGCCAGCACCCCTTCAGGGGACTACGAGCAGTACTTC. Protein product: CASTPSGDYEQYF. The genes are TRBV6-1 and TRBJ2-7, with D maybe TRBD1 (6 bases). V lost 7 bases and J 3 bases, leaving 13 bases between the germline ends. The V gene's germline CDR1 is MNHNS and CDR2 SASEGT. The CDR3 totals 13 residues.

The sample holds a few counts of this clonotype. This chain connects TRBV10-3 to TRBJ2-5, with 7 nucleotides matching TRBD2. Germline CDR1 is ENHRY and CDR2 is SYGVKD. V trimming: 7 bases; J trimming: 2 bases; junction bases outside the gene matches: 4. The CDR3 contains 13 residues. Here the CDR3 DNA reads TGTGCCATCAAGAGAGCGGGGCAAGAGACCCAGTACTTC. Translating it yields CAIKRAGQETQYF.